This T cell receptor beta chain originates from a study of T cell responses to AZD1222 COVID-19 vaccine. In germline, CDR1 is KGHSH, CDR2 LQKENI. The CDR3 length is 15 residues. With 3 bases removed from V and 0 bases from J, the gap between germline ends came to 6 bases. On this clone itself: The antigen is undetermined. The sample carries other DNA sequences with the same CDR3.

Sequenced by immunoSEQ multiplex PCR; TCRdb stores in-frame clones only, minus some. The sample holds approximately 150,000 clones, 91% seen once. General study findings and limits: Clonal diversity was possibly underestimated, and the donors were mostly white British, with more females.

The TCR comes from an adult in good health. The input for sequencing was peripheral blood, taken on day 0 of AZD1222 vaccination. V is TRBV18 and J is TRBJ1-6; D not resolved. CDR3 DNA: TGTGCCAGCTCACCGTTGAGCTCCTATAATTCACCCCTCCACTTT. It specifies CASSPLSSYNSPLHF.